Below, 26 T cell receptor beta chains from the same sample are listed, as sequenced in a study of cytomegalovirus exposure and HLA in healthy donors. The protocol was immunoSEQ multiplex PCR, while the TCRdb copy is restricted to in-frame clones and leaves out a portion. Altogether some 150,000 clones are present, around 90% being singletons, with the ten largest covering 4.5% to 5.5%. The source material was PBMCs. The source is a man between 18 and 35 years old in good health and CMV-seropositive.

The rearrangement links TRBV4-2 to TRBJ2-2; a weak D match, TRBD2 (6 bases). The CDR3 length is 12 residues. V was pared by 3 bases and J by 15 bases, with 14 bases between. From germline, CDR1 is LGHNA and CDR2 YNFKEQ. The CDR3 DNA is TGTGCCAGCAGCCAGGCGGGACCCCCCGTGTTTTTT. This codes for CASSQAGPPVFF.

The chain has TRBV28 and TRBJ1-6; TRBD1 matches 7 bases. The CDR3 consists of 13 residues. J gave up 8 bases and V 7 bases, and 5 bases lay outside the gene matches. Germline CDR1 reads MDHEN; CDR2 reads SYDVKM. The CDR3 DNA reads TGTGCCAGCAAGGACACAGGGGATTCACCCCTCCACTTT. Amino acids: CASKDTGDSPLHF. Complete variable domain (other parts from reference TRBV28 and TRBJ1-6): DVKVTQSSRYLVKRTGEKVFLECVQDMDHENMFWYRQDPGLGLRLIYFSYDVKMKEKGDIPEGYSVSREKKERFSLILESASTNQTSMYLCASKDTGDSPLHFGNGTRLTVT.

J is TRBJ1-4 and V is TRBV18; a possible D gene is TRBD1 (5 bases). Germline V gene data show CDR1 as KGHSH and CDR2 as LQKENI. Trimming cost V 0 bases and J 6 bases, with 11 bases left between them. CDR3 length: 15 residues. The CDR3 bases are TGTGCCAGCTCACCACCGGAAGGGGTGGATGAAAAACTGTTTTTT. Encoded protein: CASSPPEGVDEKLFF.

This rearrangement joins TRBV18 to TRBJ2-1; 9 bases map to TRBD1. This CDR3 region has 15 residues. Germline trimming cut 6 bases from V and 6 bases from J; bases unmatched to any gene: 9. Germline CDR1 reads KGHSH; CDR2 reads LQKENI. The CDR3 bases are TGTGCCAGCTCCCAACGGACAGGGGCCGGCAATGAGCAGTTCTTC. Translation: CASSQRTGAGNEQFF.

J is TRBJ2-3 and V is TRBV29-1; maybe TRBD2 (5 bases). V lost 5 bases to trimming and J lost 4 bases, with 7 bases between them. Germline CDR1 and CDR2: SQVTM and ANQGSEA. This CDR3 spans 11 amino acids. The CDR3, as DNA: TGCAGCGTTACACTAGCAGATACGCAGTATTTT. As protein: CSVTLADTQYF.

This rearrangement joins TRBV4-1 to TRBJ2-1; 7 nucleotides line up with TRBD2. The CDR3 sequence is 16 residues long. The germline gives CDR1 MGHRA, CDR2 YSYEKL. V lost 1 base to trimming and J lost 3 bases; unmatched junction nucleotides: 6. The CDR3 loop is CASSQVGRSIYNEQFF. The DNA for the CDR3 is TGCGCCAGCAGCCAAGTCGGGAGGTCTATCTACAATGAGCAGTTCTTC.

Only a few counts were recorded for this clone. The chain combines TRBV28 with TRBJ2-7, with 7 bases that match TRBD2. The CDR3 extends over 21 amino acids. Germline CDR1 MDHEN, CDR2 SYDVKM. The J segment lost 3 bases and the V segment lost 4 bases, leaving 27 bases of the junction unmatched. The CDR3 reads CASSSPWSGGFTTQFFYEQYF. The CDR3 coding sequence is TGTGCCAGCAGTTCCCCATGGTCCGGGGGGTTTACCACCCAGTTCTTCTACGAGCAGTACTTC.

The rearrangement links TRBV2 to TRBJ2-4, with a tentative D call TRBD2 (5 bases). The CDR3 covers 13 residues. Deletions cut 3 bases from V and 9 bases from J, with 12 bases between. The germline CDR1 and CDR2 sequences are SNHLY and FYNNEI. The CDR3 reads CASSDNPEGIQYF. CDR3 nucleotides: TGTGCCAGCAGTGACAACCCCGAGGGCATTCAGTACTTC.

This clone appeared once. V usage is TRBV7-8 and J usage is TRBJ1-6, with 7 bases lining up with TRBD1. Germline loops: CDR1 SGHVS, CDR2 FQNEAQ. This CDR3 comprises 16 residues. The ends lost 4 bases at V and 10 bases at J; junction bases unmatched: 13. As DNA, the CDR3 is TGTGCCAGCAGCTCAACGCAGGGGGTTAAGCGGTCACCCCTCCACTTT. Translation: CASSSTQGVKRSPLHF. Drawing the rest from reference TRBV7-8 and TRBJ1-6, the complete variable domain is GAGVSQSPRYKVAKRGQDVALRCDPISGHVSLFWYQQALGQGPEFLTYFQNEAQLDKSGLPSDRFFAERPEGSVSTLKIQRTQQEDSAVYLCASSSTQGVKRSPLHFGNGTRLTVT.

The chain recombines TRBV7-2 with TRBJ1-5; TRBD1 agrees at 9 bases. V lost 5 bases to trimming and J lost 6 bases; unmatched junction nucleotides: 8. CDR1 and CDR2 from the germline V gene are SGHTA and FQGNSA. The CDR3 totals 15 residues. For the CDR3, the DNA is TGTGCCAGCAGCGTTTCACAGGGGGCAGGTCAGCCCCAGCATTTT. Its translation is CASSVSQGAGQPQHF.

The V gene is TRBV7-9, the J gene TRBJ2-7; possible D gene TRBD2, 5 bases. V was shortened by 7 bases and J by 6 bases, with 16 bases between the two germline ends. Looked up from germline, CDR1 is SEHNR and CDR2 is FQNEAQ (reference sequence). The CDR3 extends over 13 amino acids. CDR3 nucleotides: TGTGCCAGCACCTCAGAGGGCGAGGGCGAGCAGTACTTC. It specifies CASTSEGEGEQYF.

This chain connects TRBV9 to TRBJ2-2; D may be TRBD1 (5 bases). The CDR3 has 14 residues. Germline V gene lookup returns CDR1 SGDLS and CDR2 YYNGEE. V shed 5 bases and J shed 4 bases, with 12 bases lying between them. CDR3 loop: CASRPQGLTGELFF. The CDR3 coding sequence is TGTGCCAGCAGGCCGCAGGGCCTCACCGGGGAGCTGTTTTTT.

This chain uses TRBV4-1 with TRBJ2-3, with a possible D match to TRBD2 (7 bases). The CDR3 extends over 16 amino acids. V was shortened by 6 bases and J by 0 bases, with 16 bases between the two germline ends. The germline V gene encodes CDR1 MGHRA and CDR2 YSYEKL. Written as DNA, the CDR3 is TGCGCCAGCAGACATCGGGGGGCCCCCAGCACAGATACGCAGTATTTT. Residues: CASRHRGAPSTDTQYF.

V usage is TRBV7-3 and J usage is TRBJ2-7; D possibly corresponds to TRBD1 (5 bases). V lost 4 bases to trimming and J lost 6 bases, with 13 bases between them. CDR1 and CDR2 (germline): SGHTA, FQGTGA. The CDR3 extends over 13 amino acids. The CDR3 protein is CASSSQGGLEQYF. The CDR3 DNA sequence: TGTGCCAGCAGCTCCCAGGGTGGCCTCGAGCAGTACTTC.

This clone has only a few counts. The V gene is TRBV7-9, the J gene TRBJ1-2; D is unclear. Trimming pared 1 base from V and 4 bases from J, leaving 13 bases between. CDR3 length equals 15 residues. CDR1 SEHNR and CDR2 FQNEAQ come from the germline V gene (reference sequence). The CDR3 reads CASSLDGVSGYGYTF. CDR3 nucleotides: TGTGCCAGCAGCTTAGATGGGGTGAGCGGCTATGGCTACACCTTC.

The rearrangement links TRBV18 to TRBJ2-3; TRBD2 matches at 8 bases. V was clipped by 6 bases and J by 3 bases; unmatched bases: 5. Germline CDR1 reads KGHSH; CDR2 reads LQKENI. The CDR3 extends over 14 amino acids. The CDR3 DNA reads TGTGCCAGCTCGGCCAGCGGGGGTACAGATACGCAGTATTTT. Residues: CASSASGGTDTQYF. The variable domain in full, completed from reference TRBV18 and TRBJ2-3, reads NAGVMQNPRHLVRRRGQEARLRCSPMKGHSHVYWYRQLPEEGLKFMVYLQKENIIDESGMPKERFSAEFPKEGPSILRIQQVVRGDSAAYFCASSASGGTDTQYFGPGTRLTVL.

J is TRBJ2-1 and V is TRBV6-6; 8 nucleotides agree with TRBD1. The V gene's germline CDR1 is MNHNY and CDR2 SVGAGI (reference sequence). There are 12 residues in the CDR3. Trimming at V came to 10 bases and at J to 9 bases, leaving 8 bases not matched to a gene. The CDR3 bases are TGTGCCATAACCCCAGGGGGCAGTGAGCAGTTCTTC. Encoded protein: CAITPGGSEQFF.

The chain is built from TRBV28 and TRBJ1-5; weak D call: TRBD1 (5 bases). Germline CDR1 is MDHEN and CDR2 is SYDVKM. V was shortened by 6 bases and J by 5 bases, with 17 bases between the two germline ends. The CDR3 runs 15 residues. The CDR3 region has the DNA TGTGCCAGCAGGGAGCACGGGGGGGATCATCAGCCCCAGCATTTT. Residues: CASREHGGDHQPQHF.

V and J are TRBV19 and TRBJ2-1; 7 bases line up with TRBD2. The length of the CDR3 is 13 residues. The V gene's germline CDR1 is LNHDA and CDR2 SQIVND (reference sequence). Germline trimming cut 9 bases from V and 5 bases from J; bases unmatched to any gene: 7. The CDR3 sequence: CASQLAADNEQFF. DNA for the CDR3: TGTGCCAGCCAGCTAGCGGCGGACAATGAGCAGTTCTTC.

The gene calls are TRBV5-8 and TRBJ1-1, with TRBD1 identical over 9 bases. V lost 5 bases and J lost 10; bases outside the gene matches: 12. The CDR3 has 14 amino acids. Germline values: CDR1 SGHTS, CDR2 YDEGEE. This CDR3 reads CASRLRTGDSGAFF. The CDR3 DNA sequence: TGTGCCAGCAGACTGAGGACAGGGGATAGTGGAGCTTTCTTT.

This clone occurred a few times. The genes are TRBV5-4 and TRBJ2-2; D may be TRBD1 (6 bases). Looked up from germline, CDR1 is SGHNT and CDR2 is YYREEE (reference sequence). V dropped 10 bases and J dropped 10 bases, with 20 bases sitting between them. The CDR3 extends over 13 amino acids. CDR3 sequence reads: CAVNREPGEELFF. As DNA, the CDR3 is TGTGCCGTTAACAGGGAGCCTGGAGAGGAGCTGTTTTTT. Full variable domain (remainder filled in from reference TRBV5-4 and TRBJ2-2): ETGVTQSPTHLIKTRGQQVTLRCSSQSGHNTVSWYQQALGQGPQFIFQYYREEENGRGNFPPRFSGLQFPNYSSELNVNALELDDSALYLCAVNREPGEELFFGEGSRLTVL.

This sequence joins TRBV6-5 and TRBJ1-2; 9 bases match TRBD1. The CDR3 runs 14 residues. Per the germline V gene, CDR1 is MNHEY and CDR2 is SVGAGI. V gave up 7 bases and J gave up 4 bases; unmatched junction bases: 7. CDR3 sequence reads: CASNEQGAPYGYTF. The CDR3 nucleotides are TGTGCCAGCAATGAACAGGGGGCACCCTATGGCTACACCTTC.

The V and J genes are TRBV4-1 and TRBJ2-7; possibly TRBD1 for D (6 bases). Germline-derived CDR1 and CDR2 are MGHRA and YSYEKL. There are 13 residues in the CDR3. V lost 3 bases to trimming and J lost 2 bases, with 8 bases between them. CDR3 nucleotides: TGCGCCAGCAGCCAGTGGACAGCCTACGAGCAGTACTTC. This sequence encodes CASSQWTAYEQYF.

This chain uses TRBV6-1 with TRBJ1-5; the D is unclear. CDR3 length: 15 residues. Per the germline V gene, CDR1 is MNHNS and CDR2 is SASEGT. Trimming removed 0 bases at V and 0 bases at J, with 6 bases between. DNA for the CDR3: TGTGCCAGCAGTGAAGCGGAGGTTAGCAATCAGCCCCAGCATTTT. Its translation is CASSEAEVSNQPQHF.

CDR3 in DNA: TGTGCCAGCAGCGCCTCCCTAGCGTATTACAATGAGCAGTTCTTC. Translated, it gives CASSASLAYYNEQFF. The J gene is TRBJ2-1, the V gene TRBV9; the D gene is possibly TRBD2 (6 bases). Germline-derived CDR1 and CDR2 are SGDLS and YYNGEE. The CDR3 extends over 15 amino acids. Trimming took 3 bases from V and 4 from J, leaving 14 bases between them.

The chain carries TRBV13 and TRBJ2-1; TRBD1 aligns across 9 bases. Germline CDR1 reads PRHDT; CDR2 reads FYEKMQ (reference sequence). Germline trimming cut 4 bases from V and 3 bases from J; bases unmatched to any gene: 7. The CDR3 sequence is 16 residues long. CDR3 amino acids: CASSSTGTGNYNEQFF. CDR3 bases: TGTGCCAGCAGCTCCACCGGGACAGGGAACTACAATGAGCAGTTCTTC.